Each of the 4 T cell receptor beta chains below was sequenced from the same sample in a study of yellow fever vaccine responses in identical twins. One entry per CDR3 protein results from TCRdb running MiXCR on the RT-PCR reads. The table records roughly 1,000 distinct CDR3 sequences, around four fifths of them present only once. This sample comprised T cells from blood (PBMCs), unsorted or a sorted subset (not recorded which), obtained before or after yellow fever vaccination (not recorded which). These receptors were taken from a female donor who received the yellow fever vaccine.

CDR3 in amino acids: CSASALSSGNTIYF. In nucleotides, the CDR3 is TGCAGTGCTAGTGCGTTGAGCTCTGGAAACACCATATATTTT. This chain joins TRBV20-1 and TRBJ1-3, with D unclear. Trimming cost V 3 bases and J 0 bases, with 9 bases left between them. The CDR3 covers 14 residues. In germline, CDR1 is DFQATT, CDR2 SNEGSKA (reference sequence).

This sequence joins TRBV6-2 or TRBV6-3 and TRBJ2-1; TRBD2 aligns across 7 bases. The germline V gene has CDR1 MNHEY and CDR2 SVGEGT. The V gene end was trimmed by 8 bases and the J gene end by 4 bases; junction bases not matched to a gene: 8. This CDR3 spans 14 amino acids. The CDR3 DNA sequence: TGTGCCAGCTCGTCCACTAGCGAATACAATGAGCAGTTCTTC. Translating it yields CASSSTSEYNEQFF.

J is TRBJ2-7 and V is TRBV20-1; a weak D match, TRBD1 (5 bases). This CDR3 is built from 13 residues. The germline CDR1 and CDR2 sequences are DFQATT and SNEGSKA (reference sequence). The DNA of the CDR3 is TGCAGCATAAACTTAGACAGATCCTACGAGCAGTACGTC. This translates into CSINLDRSYEQYV.

The J gene is TRBJ2-5, the V gene TRBV6-2 or TRBV6-3, with 8 bases aligning to TRBD2. J was trimmed by 4 bases and V by 6 bases; bases with no gene match: 13. Germline CDR1 MNHEY, CDR2 SVGEGT. CDR3 length equals 16 residues. The CDR3 coding sequence is TGTGCCAGCAGGACTCCTCGAAGCGGGGGAGGAGAGACCCAGTACTTC. It specifies CASRTPRSGGGETQYF.